These 8 T cell receptor beta chains were sequenced from one sample in a study of Ad26.COV2.S vaccination and SARS-CoV-2 variants. This table comes from immunoSEQ multiplex PCR, and its TCRdb copy is limited to in-frame clones, with some not included. This table holds more than 150,000 clones, around nine tenths found once. Source: peripheral blood, taken after recovery from COVID-19. These receptors all come from a human donor who had recovered from COVID-19.

J is TRBJ1-6 and V is TRBV18; 9 nucleotides align to TRBD1. CDR3 length: 15 amino acids. Germline loops: CDR1 KGHSH, CDR2 LQKENI. The ends lost 4 bases at V and 7 bases at J; junction bases unmatched: 5. This chain's CDR3 is CASSLTGTGNSPLHF. CDR3 sequence (DNA): TGTGCCAGCTCACTTACCGGGACAGGGAATTCACCCCTCCACTTT.

V gene TRBV5-1 combines with J gene TRBJ1-6, with TRBD1 matching over 7 bases. CDR1 SGHRS and CDR2 YFSETQ come from the germline V gene. The CDR3 covers 17 residues. Unmatched junction bases numbered 18, after V lost 5 bases and J lost 10 bases. This CDR3 reads CASSTQPGQHTGSPLHF. DNA of the CDR3: TGCGCCAGCAGTACTCAACCGGGACAGCATACGGGATCACCCCTCCACTTT. Using reference TRBV5-1 and TRBJ1-6 for the parts outside the CDR3, the full variable domain is KAGVTQTPRYLIKTRGQQVTLSCSPISGHRSVSWYQQTPGQGLQFLFEYFSETQRNKGNFPGRFSGRQFSNSRSEMNVSTLELGDSALYLCASSTQPGQHTGSPLHFGNGTRLTVT.

The CDR3 nucleotides read TGTGCCTGCGGCCATTTAGACACGGAGACCCAGTACTTC. Its translation is CACGHLDTETQYF. The chain is built from TRBV11-2 and TRBJ2-5; no clear D. V lost 11 bases, J lost 5 bases, and 18 bases lay in between. Germline values: CDR1 SGHAT, CDR2 FQNNGV. The CDR3 sequence is 13 residues long.

The chain has TRBV27 and TRBJ1-6; 7 bases are shared with TRBD1. V shed 5 bases and J 2 bases; nucleotides not matched to a gene: 6. Germline V CDR1 and CDR2: MNHEY, SMNVEV (reference sequence). CDR3 length: 16 amino acids. Here the CDR3 reads CASSKQGPAYNSPLHF. The CDR3, as DNA: TGTGCCAGCAGTAAACAGGGGCCAGCCTATAATTCACCCCTCCACTTT.

The chain has TRBV19 and TRBJ2-6; no clear D gene. The CDR3 extends over 14 amino acids. V was cut by 5 bases and J by 3 bases, with 8 bases left in between. CDR1 and CDR2 (germline): LNHDA, SQIVND (reference sequence). The CDR3 DNA follows: TGTGCCAGTAGTCCTCGAAGTGGGGCCAACGTCCTGACTTTC. This gives the protein CASSPRSGANVLTF.

The chain carries TRBV2 and TRBJ1-1, with D unclear. CDR1 and CDR2 (germline): SNHLY, FYNNEI. The CDR3 is 15 amino acids. V lost 0 bases and J lost 7, with 15 bases in between. The CDR3 spells CASSEALPGWSEAFF. The CDR3 nucleotides are TGTGCCAGCAGTGAAGCGCTTCCGGGGTGGAGTGAAGCTTTCTTT. The whole variable domain, remainder taken from reference TRBV2 and TRBJ1-1, is EPEVTQTPSHQVTQMGQEVILRCVPISNHLYFYWYRQILGQKVEFLVSFYNNEISEKSEIFDDQFSVERPDGSNFTLKIRSTKLEDSAMYFCASSEALPGWSEAFFGQGTRLTVV.

In this sample, this clone turned up once. The chain links TRBV24-1 to TRBJ2-2; D not certain. Per the germline V gene, CDR1 is KGHDR and CDR2 is SFDVKD. The V and J ends lost 0 bases and 5 bases respectively, with 0 bases between them. The CDR3 runs to 12 residues. CDR3 residues: CATSDLTGELFF. The CDR3 DNA follows: TGTGCCACCAGTGATTTGACCGGGGAGCTGTTTTTT.

The chain is built from TRBV6-6 and TRBJ2-7; no definite D call. Germline V gives CDR1 MNHNY, CDR2 SVGAGI (reference sequence). This CDR3 has 13 amino acids. The germline V and J ends were trimmed by 0 bases and 4 bases, with 7 bases remaining between them. The chain's CDR3 is CASSYSRYYEQYF. CDR3 nucleotides: TGTGCCAGCAGTTACTCGAGGTATTACGAGCAGTACTTC.